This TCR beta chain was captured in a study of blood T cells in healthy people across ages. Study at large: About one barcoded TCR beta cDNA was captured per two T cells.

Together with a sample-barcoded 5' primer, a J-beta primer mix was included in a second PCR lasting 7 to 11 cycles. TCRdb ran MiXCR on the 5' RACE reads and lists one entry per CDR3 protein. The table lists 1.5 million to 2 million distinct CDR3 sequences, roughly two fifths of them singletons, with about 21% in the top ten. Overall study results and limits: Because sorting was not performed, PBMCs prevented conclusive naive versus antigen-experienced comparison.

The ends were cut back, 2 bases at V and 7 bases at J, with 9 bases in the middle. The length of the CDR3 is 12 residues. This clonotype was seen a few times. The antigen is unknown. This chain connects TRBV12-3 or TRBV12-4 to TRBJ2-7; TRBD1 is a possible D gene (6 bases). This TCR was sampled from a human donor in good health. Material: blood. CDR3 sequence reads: CASSLRGTEQYF. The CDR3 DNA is TGTGCCAGCAGTTTACGTGGGACAGAGCAGTACTTC.